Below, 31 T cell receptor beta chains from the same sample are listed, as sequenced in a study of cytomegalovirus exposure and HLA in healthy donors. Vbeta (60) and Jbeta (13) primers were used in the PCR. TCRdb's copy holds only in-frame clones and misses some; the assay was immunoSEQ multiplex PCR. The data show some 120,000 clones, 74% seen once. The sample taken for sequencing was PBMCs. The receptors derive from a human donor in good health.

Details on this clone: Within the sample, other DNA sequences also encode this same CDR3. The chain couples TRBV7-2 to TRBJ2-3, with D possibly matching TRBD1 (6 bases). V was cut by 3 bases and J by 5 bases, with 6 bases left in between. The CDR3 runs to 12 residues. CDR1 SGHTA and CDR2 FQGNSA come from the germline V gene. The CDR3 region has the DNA TGTGCCAGCAGCTTGGACAGAGATACGCAGTATTTT. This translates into CASSLDRDTQYF. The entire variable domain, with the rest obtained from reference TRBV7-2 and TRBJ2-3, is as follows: GAGVSQSPSNKVTEKGKDVELRCDPISGHTALYWYRQSLGQGLEFLIYFQGNSAPDKSGLPSDRFSAERTGGSVSTLTIQRTQQEDSAVYLCASSLDRDTQYFGPGTRLTVL.

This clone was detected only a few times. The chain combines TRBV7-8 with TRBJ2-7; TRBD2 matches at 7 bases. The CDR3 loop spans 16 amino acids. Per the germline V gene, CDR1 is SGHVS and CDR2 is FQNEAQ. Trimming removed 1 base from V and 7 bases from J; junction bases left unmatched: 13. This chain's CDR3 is CASSLVTGGALVEQYF. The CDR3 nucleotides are TGTGCCAGCAGCTTAGTGACGGGAGGCGCCTTGGTTGAGCAGTACTTC.

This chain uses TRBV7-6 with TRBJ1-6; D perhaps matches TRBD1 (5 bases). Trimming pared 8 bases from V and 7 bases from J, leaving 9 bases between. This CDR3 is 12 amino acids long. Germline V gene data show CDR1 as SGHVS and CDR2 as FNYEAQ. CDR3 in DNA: TGTGCCAGCGGGGACTCAAATTCACCCCTCCACTTT. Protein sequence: CASGDSNSPLHF.

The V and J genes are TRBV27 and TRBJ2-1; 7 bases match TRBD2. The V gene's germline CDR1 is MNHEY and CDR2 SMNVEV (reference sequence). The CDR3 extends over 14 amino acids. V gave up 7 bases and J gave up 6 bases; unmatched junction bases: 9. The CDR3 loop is CASTRASGTNEQFF. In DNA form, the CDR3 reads TGTGCCAGCACGCGGGCTAGCGGAACCAATGAGCAGTTCTTC.

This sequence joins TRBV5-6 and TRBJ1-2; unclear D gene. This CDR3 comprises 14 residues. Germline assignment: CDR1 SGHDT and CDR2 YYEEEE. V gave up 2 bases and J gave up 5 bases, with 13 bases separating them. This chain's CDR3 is CASSFQSGRYGYTF. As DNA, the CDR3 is TGTGCCAGCAGCTTTCAATCGGGGAGGTATGGCTACACCTTC.

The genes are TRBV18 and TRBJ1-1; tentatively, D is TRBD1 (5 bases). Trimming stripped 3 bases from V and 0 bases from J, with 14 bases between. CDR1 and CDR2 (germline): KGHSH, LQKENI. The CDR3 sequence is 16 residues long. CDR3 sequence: CASSPGTGLMNTEAFF. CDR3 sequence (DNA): TGTGCCAGCTCACCTGGCACAGGCTTAATGAACACTGAAGCTTTCTTT.

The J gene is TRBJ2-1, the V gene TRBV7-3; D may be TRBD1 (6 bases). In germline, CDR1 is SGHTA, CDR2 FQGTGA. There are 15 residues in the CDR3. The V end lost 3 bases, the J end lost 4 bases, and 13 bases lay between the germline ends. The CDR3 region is CASSFNRDTYNEQFF. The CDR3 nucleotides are TGTGCCAGCAGCTTTAACCGGGACACATACAATGAGCAGTTCTTC.

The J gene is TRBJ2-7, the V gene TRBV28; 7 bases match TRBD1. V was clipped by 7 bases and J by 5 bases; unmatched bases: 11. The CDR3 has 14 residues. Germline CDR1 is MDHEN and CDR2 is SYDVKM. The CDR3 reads CASTNDRVLHEQYF. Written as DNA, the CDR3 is TGTGCCAGCACTAACGACAGGGTACTCCACGAGCAGTACTTC.

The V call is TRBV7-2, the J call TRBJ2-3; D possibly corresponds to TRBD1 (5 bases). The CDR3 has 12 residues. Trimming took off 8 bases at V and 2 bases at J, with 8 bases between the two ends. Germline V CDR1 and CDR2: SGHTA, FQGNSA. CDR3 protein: CASGAYTDTQYF. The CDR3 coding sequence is TGTGCCAGCGGGGCTTACACAGATACGCAGTATTTT.

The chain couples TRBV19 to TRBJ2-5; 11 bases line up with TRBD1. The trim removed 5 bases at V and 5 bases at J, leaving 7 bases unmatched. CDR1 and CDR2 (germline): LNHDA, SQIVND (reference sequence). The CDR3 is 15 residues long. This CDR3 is CASSPRTGGGETQYF. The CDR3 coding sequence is TGTGCCAGTAGTCCCCGGACAGGGGGCGGCGAGACCCAGTACTTC.

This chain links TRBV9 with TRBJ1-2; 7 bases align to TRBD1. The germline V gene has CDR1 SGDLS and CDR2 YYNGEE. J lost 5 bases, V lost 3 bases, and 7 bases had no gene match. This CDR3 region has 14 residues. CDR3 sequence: CASSAGTVRYGYTF. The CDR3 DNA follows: TGTGCCAGCAGCGCAGGGACAGTTAGGTATGGCTACACCTTC.

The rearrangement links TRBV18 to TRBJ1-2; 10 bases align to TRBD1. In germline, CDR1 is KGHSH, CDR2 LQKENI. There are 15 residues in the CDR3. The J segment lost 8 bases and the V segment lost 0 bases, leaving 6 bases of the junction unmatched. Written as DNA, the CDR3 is TGTGCCAGCTCACCACCCCCGACAGGGGGCAGGGGCTACACCTTC. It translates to CASSPPPTGGRGYTF.

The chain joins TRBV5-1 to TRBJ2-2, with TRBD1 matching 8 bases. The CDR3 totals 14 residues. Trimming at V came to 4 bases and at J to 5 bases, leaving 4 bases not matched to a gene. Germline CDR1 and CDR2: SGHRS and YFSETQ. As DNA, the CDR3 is TGCGCCAGCAGCGACCAGGGGGCAACCGGGGAGCTGTTTTTT. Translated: CASSDQGATGELFF.

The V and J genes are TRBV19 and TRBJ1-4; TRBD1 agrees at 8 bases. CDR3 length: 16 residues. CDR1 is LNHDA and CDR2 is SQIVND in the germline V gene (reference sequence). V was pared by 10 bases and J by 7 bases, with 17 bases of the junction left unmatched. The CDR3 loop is CATCLGQGGVGEKLFF. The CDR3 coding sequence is TGTGCCACTTGCCTCGGACAGGGCGGTGTAGGTGAAAAACTGTTTTTT.

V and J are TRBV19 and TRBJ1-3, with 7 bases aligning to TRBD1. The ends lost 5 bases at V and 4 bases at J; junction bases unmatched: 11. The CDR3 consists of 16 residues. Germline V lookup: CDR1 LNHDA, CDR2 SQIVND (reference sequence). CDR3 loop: CASSDPGGSRGNTIYF. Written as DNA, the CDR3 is TGTGCCAGTAGTGATCCAGGGGGATCGAGGGGAAACACCATATATTTT.

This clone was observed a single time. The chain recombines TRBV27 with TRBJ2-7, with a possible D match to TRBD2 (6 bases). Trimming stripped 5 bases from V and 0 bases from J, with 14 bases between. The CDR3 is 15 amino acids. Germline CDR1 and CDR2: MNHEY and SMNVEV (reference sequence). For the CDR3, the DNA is TGTGCCAGCAGTGGCACAGCGGGTAGCTCCTACGAGCAGTACTTC. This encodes CASSGTAGSSYEQYF.

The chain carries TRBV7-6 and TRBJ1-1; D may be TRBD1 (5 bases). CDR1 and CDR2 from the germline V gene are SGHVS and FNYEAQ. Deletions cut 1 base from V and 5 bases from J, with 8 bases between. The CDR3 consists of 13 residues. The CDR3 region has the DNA TGTGCCAGCAGCTTAGGTGGGGGGACTGAAGCTTTCTTT. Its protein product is CASSLGGGTEAFF.

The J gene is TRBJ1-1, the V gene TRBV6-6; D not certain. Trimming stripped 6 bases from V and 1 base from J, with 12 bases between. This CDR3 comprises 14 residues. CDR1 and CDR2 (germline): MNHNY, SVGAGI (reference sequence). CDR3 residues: CASRVEAWNTEAFF. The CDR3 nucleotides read TGTGCCAGCAGAGTGGAGGCCTGGAACACTGAAGCTTTCTTT.

The DNA for the CDR3 is TGTGCCAGCAGCCCGCGGGAGGGTGTGGCTTTCTTT. Residues: CASSPREGVAFF. The chain is built from TRBV7-6 and TRBJ1-1; no reliable D call. Trimming took off 5 bases at V and 11 bases at J, with 15 bases between the two ends. The CDR3 is 12 residues long. Germline assignment: CDR1 SGHVS and CDR2 FNYEAQ.

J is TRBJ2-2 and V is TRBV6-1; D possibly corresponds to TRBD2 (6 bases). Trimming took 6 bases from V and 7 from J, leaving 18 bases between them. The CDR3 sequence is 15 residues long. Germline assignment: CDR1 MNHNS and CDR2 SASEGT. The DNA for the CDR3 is TGTGCCAGCAGACCCGAGGCTCTAGCGTTCGGGGAGCTGTTTTTT. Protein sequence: CASRPEALAFGELFF.

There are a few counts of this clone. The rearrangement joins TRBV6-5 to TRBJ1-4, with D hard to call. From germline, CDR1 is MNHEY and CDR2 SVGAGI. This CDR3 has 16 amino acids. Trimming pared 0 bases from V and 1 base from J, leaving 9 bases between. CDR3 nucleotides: TGTGCCAGCAGTTACTCGTCGGTGCGAACTAATGAAAAACTGTTTTTT. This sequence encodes CASSYSSVRTNEKLFF.

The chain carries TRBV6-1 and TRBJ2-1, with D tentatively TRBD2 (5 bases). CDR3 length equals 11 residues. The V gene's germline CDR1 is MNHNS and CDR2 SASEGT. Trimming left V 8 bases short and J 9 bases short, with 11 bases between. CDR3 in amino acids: CASSLEGEQFF. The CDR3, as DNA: TGTGCCAGCTCTCTCGAGGGTGAGCAGTTCTTC.

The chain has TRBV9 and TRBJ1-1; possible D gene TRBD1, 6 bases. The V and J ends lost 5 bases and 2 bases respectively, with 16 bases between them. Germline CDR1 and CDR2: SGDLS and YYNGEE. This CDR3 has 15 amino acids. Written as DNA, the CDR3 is TGTGCCAGCAGAGTTTTGACAGGTGAAAACACTGAAGCTTTCTTT. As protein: CASRVLTGENTEAFF.

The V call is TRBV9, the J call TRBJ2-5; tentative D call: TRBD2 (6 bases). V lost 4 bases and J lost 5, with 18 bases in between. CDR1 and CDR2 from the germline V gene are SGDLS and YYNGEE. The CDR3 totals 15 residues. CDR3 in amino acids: CASSRYGSEGETQYF. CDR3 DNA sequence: TGTGCCAGCAGCAGATACGGGAGCGAAGGGGAGACCCAGTACTTC.

In DNA form, the CDR3 reads TGCGCCAGCAGTGTCATGGCGGGAGGGCCTCTGGATACGCAGTATTTT. Translated, it gives CASSVMAGGPLDTQYF. This chain links TRBV10-2 with TRBJ2-3; 9 nucleotides agree with TRBD2. The CDR3 has 16 residues. With V trimmed by 4 bases and J by 6 bases, 11 bases remained unmatched. The germline V gene has CDR1 WSHSY and CDR2 SAAADI.

The CDR3 DNA is TGTGCCAGTAGCGGACTAGCGGGGAACACAGATACGCAGTATTTT. It specifies CASSGLAGNTDTQYF. This chain uses TRBV19 with TRBJ2-3; 12 bases are a match to TRBD2. CDR1 LNHDA and CDR2 SQIVND come from the germline V gene (reference sequence). The CDR3 consists of 15 residues. The junction had 3 bases not matched to a gene; V was cut back by 6 bases and J by 2 bases.

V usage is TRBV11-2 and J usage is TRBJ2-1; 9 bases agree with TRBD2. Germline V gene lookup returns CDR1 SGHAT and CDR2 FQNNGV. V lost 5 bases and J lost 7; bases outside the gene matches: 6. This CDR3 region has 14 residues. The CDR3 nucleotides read TGTGCCAGCAGCCCGGGACTAGCTGGGAATGAGCAGTTCTTC. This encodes CASSPGLAGNEQFF.

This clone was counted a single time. DNA of the CDR3: TGTGCCAGCGGACAGGGGGGTACAGATACGCAGTATTTT. This encodes CASGQGGTDTQYF. The rearrangement uses TRBV19 and TRBJ2-3, with 10 bases identical to TRBD1. Germline V gives CDR1 LNHDA, CDR2 SQIVND (reference sequence). The V gene end was trimmed by 9 bases and the J gene end by 3 bases; junction bases not matched to a gene: 3. The CDR3 totals 13 residues.

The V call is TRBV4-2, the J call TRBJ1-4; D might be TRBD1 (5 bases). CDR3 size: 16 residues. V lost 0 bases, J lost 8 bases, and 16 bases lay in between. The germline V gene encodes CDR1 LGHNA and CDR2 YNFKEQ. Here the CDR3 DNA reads TGTGCCAGCAGCCAAGATGGTCCGGGGGTAGACGAAAAACTGTTTTTT. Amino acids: CASSQDGPGVDEKLFF.

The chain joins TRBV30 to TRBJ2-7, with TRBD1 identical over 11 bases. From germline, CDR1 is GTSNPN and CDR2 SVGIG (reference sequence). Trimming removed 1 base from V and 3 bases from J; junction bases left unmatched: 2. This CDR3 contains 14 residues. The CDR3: CAWSAGTGGYEQYF. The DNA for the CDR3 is TGTGCCTGGAGTGCCGGGACAGGGGGCTACGAGCAGTACTTC.

Here the CDR3 DNA reads TGTGCCAGCAGCTTAGGGCACAGTATAAGTTTCCAAGAGACCCAGTACTTC. Protein sequence: CASSLGHSISFQETQYF. V usage is TRBV7-2 and J usage is TRBJ2-5; D is undetermined. The V and J ends lost 1 base and 1 base respectively, with 16 bases between them. The germline V gene encodes CDR1 SGHTA and CDR2 FQGNSA. The CDR3 loop spans 17 amino acids.